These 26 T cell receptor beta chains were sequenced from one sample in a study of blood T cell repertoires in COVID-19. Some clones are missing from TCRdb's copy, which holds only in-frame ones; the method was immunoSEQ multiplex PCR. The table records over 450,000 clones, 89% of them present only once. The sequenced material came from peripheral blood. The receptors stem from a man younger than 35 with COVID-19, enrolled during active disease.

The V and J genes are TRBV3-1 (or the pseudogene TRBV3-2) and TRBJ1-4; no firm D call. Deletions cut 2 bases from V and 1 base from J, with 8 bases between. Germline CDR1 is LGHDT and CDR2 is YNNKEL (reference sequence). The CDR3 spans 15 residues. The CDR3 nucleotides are TGTGCCAGCAGCCAAATTCCAGTAACTAATGAAAAACTGTTTTTT. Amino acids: CASSQIPVTNEKLFF.

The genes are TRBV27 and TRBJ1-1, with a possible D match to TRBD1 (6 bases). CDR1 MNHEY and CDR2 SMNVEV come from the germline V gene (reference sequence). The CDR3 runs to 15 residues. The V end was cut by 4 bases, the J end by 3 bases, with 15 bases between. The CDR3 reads CASSSTGTFDTEAFF. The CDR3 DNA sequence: TGTGCCAGCAGTTCCACCGGGACATTCGACACTGAAGCTTTCTTT.

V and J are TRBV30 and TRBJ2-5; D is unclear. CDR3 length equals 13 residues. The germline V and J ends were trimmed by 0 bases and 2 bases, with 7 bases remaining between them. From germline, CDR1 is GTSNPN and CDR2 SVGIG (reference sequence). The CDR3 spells CAWSVRRQETQYF. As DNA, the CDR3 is TGTGCCTGGAGTGTACGCAGGCAAGAGACCCAGTACTTC. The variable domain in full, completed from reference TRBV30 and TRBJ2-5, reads SQTIHQWPATLVQPVGSPLSLECTVEGTSNPNLYWYRQAAGRGLQLLFYSVGIGQISSEVPQNLSASRPQDRQFILSSKKLLLSDSGFYLCAWSVRRQETQYFGPGTRLLVL.

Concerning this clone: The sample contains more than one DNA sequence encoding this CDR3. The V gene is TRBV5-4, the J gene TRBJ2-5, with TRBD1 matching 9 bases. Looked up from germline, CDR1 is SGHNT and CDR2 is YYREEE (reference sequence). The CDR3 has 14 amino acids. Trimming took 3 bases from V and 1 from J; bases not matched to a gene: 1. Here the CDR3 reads CASSSTGGQETQYF. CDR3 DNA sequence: TGTGCCAGCAGCTCGACAGGGGGCCAAGAGACCCAGTACTTC. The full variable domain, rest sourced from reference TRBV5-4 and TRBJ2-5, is ETGVTQSPTHLIKTRGQQVTLRCSSQSGHNTVSWYQQALGQGPQFIFQYYREEENGRGNFPPRFSGLQFPNYSSELNVNALELDDSALYLCASSSTGGQETQYFGPGTRLLVL.

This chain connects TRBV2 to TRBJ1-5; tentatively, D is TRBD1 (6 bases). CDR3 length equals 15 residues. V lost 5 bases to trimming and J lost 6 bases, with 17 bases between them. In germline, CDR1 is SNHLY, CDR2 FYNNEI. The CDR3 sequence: CASSSTGLEGQPQHF. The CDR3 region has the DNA TGTGCCAGCAGTTCGACAGGCCTGGAAGGTCAGCCCCAGCATTTT.

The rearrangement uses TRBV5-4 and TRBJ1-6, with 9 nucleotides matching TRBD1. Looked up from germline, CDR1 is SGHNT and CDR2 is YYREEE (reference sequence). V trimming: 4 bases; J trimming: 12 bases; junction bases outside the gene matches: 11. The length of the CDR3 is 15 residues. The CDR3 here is CASSPGGTGFRPLHF. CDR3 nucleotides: TGTGCCAGCAGCCCAGGGGGGACAGGGTTTCGACCCCTCCACTTT.

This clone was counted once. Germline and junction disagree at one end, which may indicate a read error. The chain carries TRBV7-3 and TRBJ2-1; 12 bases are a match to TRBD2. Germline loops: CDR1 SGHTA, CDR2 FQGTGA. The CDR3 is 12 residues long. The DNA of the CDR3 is TGTGCCAGCAGTAGACTAGCGGGGGATCAAATCTTC. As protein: CASSRLAGDQIF.

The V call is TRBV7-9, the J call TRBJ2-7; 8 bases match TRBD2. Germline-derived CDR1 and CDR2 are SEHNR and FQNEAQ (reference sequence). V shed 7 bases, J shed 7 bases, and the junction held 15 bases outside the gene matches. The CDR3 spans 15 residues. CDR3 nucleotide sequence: TGTGCCAGCACCCCGTCACTAGCGGACCTACGGGAGCAGTACTTC. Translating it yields CASTPSLADLREQYF.

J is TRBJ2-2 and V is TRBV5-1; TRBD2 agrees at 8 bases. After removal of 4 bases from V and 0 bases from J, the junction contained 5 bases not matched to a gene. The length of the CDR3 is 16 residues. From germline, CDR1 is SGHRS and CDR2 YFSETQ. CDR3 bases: TGCGCCAGCAGCGGAGCACTAGCGGCGAACACCGGGGAGCTGTTTTTT. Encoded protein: CASSGALAANTGELFF.

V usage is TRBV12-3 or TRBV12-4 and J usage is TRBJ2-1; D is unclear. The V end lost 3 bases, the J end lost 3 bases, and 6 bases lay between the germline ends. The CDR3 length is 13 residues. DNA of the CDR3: TGTGCCAGCAGTTTTACCGGCTACAATGAGCAGTTCTTC. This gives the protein CASSFTGYNEQFF.

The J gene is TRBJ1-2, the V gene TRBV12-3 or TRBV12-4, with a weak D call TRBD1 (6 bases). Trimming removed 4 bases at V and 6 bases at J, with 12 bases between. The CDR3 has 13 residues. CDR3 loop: CASSYGRGDGYTF. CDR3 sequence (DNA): TGTGCCAGCAGTTACGGCAGGGGAGATGGCTACACCTTC.

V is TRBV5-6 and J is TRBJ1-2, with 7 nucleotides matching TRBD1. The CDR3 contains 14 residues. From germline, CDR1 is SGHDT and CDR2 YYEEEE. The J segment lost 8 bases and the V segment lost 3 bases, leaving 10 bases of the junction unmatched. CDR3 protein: CASSSQTGKNGYTF. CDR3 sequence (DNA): TGTGCCAGCAGCTCCCAGACAGGGAAAAACGGCTACACCTTC.

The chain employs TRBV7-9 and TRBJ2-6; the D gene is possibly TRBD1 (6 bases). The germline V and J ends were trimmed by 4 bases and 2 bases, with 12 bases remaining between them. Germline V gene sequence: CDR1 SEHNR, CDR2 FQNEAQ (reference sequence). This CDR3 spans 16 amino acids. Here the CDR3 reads CASSSPTGTGANVLTF. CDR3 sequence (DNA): TGTGCCAGCAGCTCACCAACAGGGACTGGGGCCAACGTCCTGACTTTC.

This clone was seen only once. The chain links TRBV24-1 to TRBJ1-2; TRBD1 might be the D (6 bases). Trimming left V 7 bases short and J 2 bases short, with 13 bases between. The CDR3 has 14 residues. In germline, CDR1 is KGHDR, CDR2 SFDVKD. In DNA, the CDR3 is TGTGCCACCAGGGGACAAGGCCCCAACTATGGCTACACCTTC. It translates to CATRGQGPNYGYTF.

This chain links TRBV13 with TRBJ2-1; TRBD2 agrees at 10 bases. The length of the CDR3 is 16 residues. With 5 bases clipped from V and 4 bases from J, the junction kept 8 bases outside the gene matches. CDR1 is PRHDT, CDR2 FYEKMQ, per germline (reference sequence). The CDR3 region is CASSPIGTSAYNEQFF. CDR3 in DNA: TGTGCCAGCAGCCCGATCGGGACTAGCGCTTACAATGAGCAGTTCTTC. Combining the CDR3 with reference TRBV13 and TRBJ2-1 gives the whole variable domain AAGVIQSPRHLIKEKRETATLKCYPIPRHDTVYWYQQGPGQDPQFLISFYEKMQSDKGSIPDRFSAQQFSDYHSELNMSSLELGDSALYFCASSPIGTSAYNEQFFGPGTRLTVL.

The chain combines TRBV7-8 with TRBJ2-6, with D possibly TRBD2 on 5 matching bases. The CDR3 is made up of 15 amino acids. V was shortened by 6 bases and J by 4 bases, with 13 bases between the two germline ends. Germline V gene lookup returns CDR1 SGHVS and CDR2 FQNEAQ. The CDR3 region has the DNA TGTGCCAGCAGTGGCGAGGGCCCCGGGGCCAACGTCCTGACTTTC. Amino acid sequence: CASSGEGPGANVLTF.

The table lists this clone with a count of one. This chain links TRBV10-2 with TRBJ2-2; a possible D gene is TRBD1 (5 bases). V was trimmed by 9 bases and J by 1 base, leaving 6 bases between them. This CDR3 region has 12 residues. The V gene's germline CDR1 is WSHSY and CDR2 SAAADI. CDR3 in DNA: TGCGCCAGTGGACAGAACACCGGGGAGCTGTTTTTT. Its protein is CASGQNTGELFF.

The CDR3 sequence: CASSQDSGTGGYSDQPQHF. The CDR3 coding sequence is TGCGCCAGCAGCCAAGATTCTGGGACAGGGGGCTACAGTGATCAGCCCCAGCATTTT. The chain combines TRBV4-1 with TRBJ1-5, with 12 positions matching TRBD1. The CDR3 totals 19 residues. Germline trimming cut 0 bases from V and 5 bases from J; bases unmatched to any gene: 11. The germline V gene has CDR1 MGHRA and CDR2 YSYEKL.

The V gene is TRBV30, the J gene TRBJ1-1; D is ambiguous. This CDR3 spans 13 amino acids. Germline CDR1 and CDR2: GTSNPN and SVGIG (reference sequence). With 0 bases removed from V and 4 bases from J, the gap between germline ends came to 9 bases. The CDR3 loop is CAWSVHPGTEAFF. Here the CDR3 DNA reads TGTGCCTGGAGTGTACATCCTGGCACTGAAGCTTTCTTT.

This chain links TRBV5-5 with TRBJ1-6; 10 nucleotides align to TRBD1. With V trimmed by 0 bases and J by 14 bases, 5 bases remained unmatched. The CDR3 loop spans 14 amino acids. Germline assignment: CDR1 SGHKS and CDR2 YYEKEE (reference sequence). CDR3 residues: CASSLGDRGRALHF. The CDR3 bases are TGTGCCAGCAGCTTGGGGGACAGGGGCCGGGCCCTCCACTTT. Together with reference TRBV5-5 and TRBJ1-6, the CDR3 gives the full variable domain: DAGVTQSPTHLIKTRGQQVTLRCSPISGHKSVSWYQQVLGQGPQFIFQYYEKEERGRGNFPDRFSARQFPNYSSELNVNALLLGDSALYLCASSLGDRGRALHFGNGTRLTVT.

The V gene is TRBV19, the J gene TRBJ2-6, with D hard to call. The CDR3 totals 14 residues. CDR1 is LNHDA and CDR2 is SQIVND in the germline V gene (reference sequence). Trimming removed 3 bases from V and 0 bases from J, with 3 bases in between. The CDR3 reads CASSIISGANVLTF. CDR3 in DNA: TGTGCCAGTAGTATCATCTCTGGGGCCAACGTCCTGACTTTC.

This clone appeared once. For the CDR3, the DNA is TGTGCCAGCAGCCTGCGAACGCGGGGTGAAAAACTGTTTTTT. Translated: CASSLRTRGEKLFF. The chain carries TRBV7-9 and TRBJ1-4; D not resolved. The CDR3 is 14 amino acids. Germline assignment: CDR1 SEHNR and CDR2 FQNEAQ (reference sequence). Trimming took off 5 bases at V and 7 bases at J, with 14 bases between the two ends.

This CDR3 is CASSLAAAQETQYF. The CDR3 DNA reads as TGTGCCAGCAGCTTAGCGGCAGCTCAAGAGACCCAGTACTTC. The chain recombines TRBV7-3 with TRBJ2-5; D gene unclear. The germline V and J ends were trimmed by 2 bases and 2 bases, with 9 bases remaining between them. Germline V gives CDR1 SGHTA, CDR2 FQGTGA. CDR3 size: 14 residues.

This CDR3 is CASSLNRRWPQHF. CDR3 DNA sequence: TGTGCCAGCAGTTTAAACAGGCGCTGGCCCCAGCATTTT. J is TRBJ1-5 and V is TRBV12-3 or TRBV12-4; tentatively, D is TRBD1 (5 bases). V was shortened by 2 bases and J by 9 bases, with 11 bases between the two germline ends. The CDR3 loop spans 13 amino acids.

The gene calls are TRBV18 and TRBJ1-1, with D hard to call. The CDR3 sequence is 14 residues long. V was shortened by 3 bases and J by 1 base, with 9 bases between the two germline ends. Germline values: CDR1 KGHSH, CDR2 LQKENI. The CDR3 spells CASSPSSRNTEAFF. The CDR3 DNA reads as TGTGCCAGCTCACCGTCTAGTCGGAACACTGAAGCTTTCTTT.

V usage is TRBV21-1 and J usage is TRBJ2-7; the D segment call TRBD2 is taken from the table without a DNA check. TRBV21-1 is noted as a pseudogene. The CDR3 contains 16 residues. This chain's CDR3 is CASSKLARSSYYEQYF. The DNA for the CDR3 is TGTGCCAGCAGCAAATTGGCTAGGTCCTCCTACTACGAGCAGTACTTC.